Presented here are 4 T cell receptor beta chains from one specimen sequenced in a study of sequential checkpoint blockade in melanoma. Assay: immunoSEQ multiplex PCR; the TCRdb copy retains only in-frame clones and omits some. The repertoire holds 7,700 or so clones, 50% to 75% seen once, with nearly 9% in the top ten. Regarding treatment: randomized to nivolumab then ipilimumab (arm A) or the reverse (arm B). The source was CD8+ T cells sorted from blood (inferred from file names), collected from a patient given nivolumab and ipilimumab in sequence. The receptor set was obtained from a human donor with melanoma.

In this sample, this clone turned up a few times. In DNA form, the CDR3 reads TGTGCCAGCAGCCTTGGGACAGACAACTATGGCTACACCTTC. Translation gives CASSLGTDNYGYTF. The chain links TRBV9 to TRBJ1-2, with TRBD1 identical over 7 bases. Unmatched junction bases numbered 5, after V lost 4 bases and J lost 2 bases. This CDR3 has 14 amino acids. CDR1 is SGDLS, CDR2 YYNGEE, per germline.

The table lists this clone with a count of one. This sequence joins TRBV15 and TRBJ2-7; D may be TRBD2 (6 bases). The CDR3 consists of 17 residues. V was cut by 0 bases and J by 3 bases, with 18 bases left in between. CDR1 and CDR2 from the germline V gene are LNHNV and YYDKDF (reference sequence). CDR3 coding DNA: TGTGCCACCAGCAGAGACCCCGTGCCGGGGAGGCGCTACGAGCAGTACTTC. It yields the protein CATSRDPVPGRRYEQYF.

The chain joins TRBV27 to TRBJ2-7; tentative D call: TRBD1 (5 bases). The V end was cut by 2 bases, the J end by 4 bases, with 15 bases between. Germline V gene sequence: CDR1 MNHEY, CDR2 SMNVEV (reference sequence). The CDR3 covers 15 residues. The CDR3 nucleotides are TGTGCCAGCAGTTTAGTAGGGCAGGGTTTTTACGAGCAGTACTTC. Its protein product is CASSLVGQGFYEQYF.

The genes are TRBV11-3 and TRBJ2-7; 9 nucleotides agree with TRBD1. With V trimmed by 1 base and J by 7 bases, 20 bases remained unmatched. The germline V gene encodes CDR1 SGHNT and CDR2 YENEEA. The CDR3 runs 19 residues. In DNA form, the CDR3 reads TGTGCCAGCAGCTTAGTTGGACAGGGGTCAACCGACGATAGGGGGGAGCAGTACTTC. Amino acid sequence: CASSLVGQGSTDDRGEQYF.